What follows are 13 T cell receptor beta chains derived from one specimen sequenced in a study of cytomegalovirus exposure and HLA in healthy donors. The primer mix had 60 Vbeta and 13 Jbeta primers. Clones were sequenced by immunoSEQ multiplex PCR, and TCRdb holds only the in-frame ones, with some missing. Its table lists some 89,000 clones. The sample comprised PBMCs. The origin of the receptors is a woman in her twenties or thirties in good health and CMV-seronegative.

The rearrangement links TRBV29-1 to TRBJ2-7; TRBD2 might be the D (7 bases). Deletions cut 4 bases from V and 5 bases from J, with 18 bases between. The CDR3 has 14 amino acids. Germline V gene lookup returns CDR1 SQVTM and CDR2 ANQGSEA. The CDR3 DNA reads as TGCAGCGTTGTTCACGCAGGGAGGGACAACGAGCAGTACTTC. Its translation is CSVVHAGRDNEQYF.

The V call is TRBV28, the J call TRBJ1-2; weak D call: TRBD1 (5 bases). Germline CDR1 is MDHEN and CDR2 is SYDVKM. Trimming cost V 7 bases and J 8 bases, with 17 bases left between them. The CDR3 is 13 residues long. The CDR3 coding sequence is TGTGCCAGCACCTGGGGGGACCAGAGGGGCTACACCTTC. Protein: CASTWGDQRGYTF.

V gene TRBV5-3 combines with J gene TRBJ1-5, with a weak D call TRBD1 (6 bases). TRBV5-3 is designated an ORF whose function remains uncertain. Trimming took 4 bases from V and 9 from J, leaving 23 bases between them. The CDR3 is 16 residues long. The CDR3 DNA sequence: TGTGCCAGAAGCGGGACCCGGGACAAGGGTTACCGGCCCCAGCATTTT. It specifies CARSGTRDKGYRPQHF.

This chain joins TRBV7-3 and TRBJ2-2; possibly TRBD1 for D (5 bases). This CDR3 has 14 residues. Germline values: CDR1 SGHTA, CDR2 FQGTGA. Trimming left V 2 bases short and J 6 bases short, with 10 bases between. DNA of the CDR3: TGTGCCAGCAGCTTAGGGGCAGGAGCCGGGGAGCTGTTTTTT. As protein: CASSLGAGAGELFF.

The CDR3 DNA follows: TGTGCCAGCAGCTTCCCCATGAACACTGAAGCTTTCTTT. It translates to CASSFPMNTEAFF. The chain carries TRBV7-9 and TRBJ1-1; D is uncertain. CDR3 size: 13 residues. Germline CDR1 SEHNR, CDR2 FQNEAQ (reference sequence). The ends were cut back, 3 bases at V and 0 bases at J, with 5 bases in the middle.

The chain joins TRBV30 to TRBJ2-3; D is possibly TRBD1 (5 bases). This CDR3 is built from 14 residues. Germline loops: CDR1 GTSNPN, CDR2 SVGIG (reference sequence). The ends were cut back, 3 bases at V and 2 bases at J, with 12 bases in the middle. CDR3 sequence (DNA): TGTGCCTGGAGGGTGGAACAGGACACAGATACGCAGTATTTT. It is translated as CAWRVEQDTDTQYF.

V usage is TRBV5-4 and J usage is TRBJ2-5; TRBD2 matches at 9 bases. The CDR3 extends over 14 amino acids. Looked up from germline, CDR1 is SGHNT and CDR2 is YYREEE (reference sequence). Unmatched junction bases numbered 8, after V lost 0 bases and J lost 11 bases. The CDR3 nucleotides are TGTGCCAGCAGCTTGGATAGGACTAGCGTACAACAGTACTTC. Translation gives CASSLDRTSVQQYF. The variable domain in full, completed from reference TRBV5-4 and TRBJ2-5, reads ETGVTQSPTHLIKTRGQQVTLRCSSQSGHNTVSWYQQALGQGPQFIFQYYREEENGRGNFPPRFSGLQFPNYSSELNVNALELDDSALYLCASSLDRTSVQQYFGPGTRLLVL.

V gene TRBV2 combines with J gene TRBJ2-7; maybe TRBD2 (6 bases). V lost 1 base and J 2 bases, leaving 6 bases between the germline ends. Germline V lookup: CDR1 SNHLY, CDR2 FYNNEI. The CDR3 covers 13 residues. This CDR3 is CASSEGRAYEQYF. CDR3 DNA: TGTGCCAGCAGTGAAGGGAGGGCCTACGAGCAGTACTTC.

The V call is TRBV7-2, the J call TRBJ2-1; D might be TRBD2 (6 bases). Germline-derived CDR1 and CDR2 are SGHTA and FQGNSA. The CDR3 loop spans 15 amino acids. V was cut by 5 bases and J by 10 bases, with 21 bases left in between. CDR3 nucleotides: TGTGCCAGCAGCCTGGGCGGGATCCGGCGGAAAGAGCAGTTCTTC. It is translated as CASSLGGIRRKEQFF. Variable domain in full (rest from reference TRBV7-2 and TRBJ2-1): GAGVSQSPSNKVTEKGKDVELRCDPISGHTALYWYRQSLGQGLEFLIYFQGNSAPDKSGLPSDRFSAERTGGSVSTLTIQRTQQEDSAVYLCASSLGGIRRKEQFFGPGTRLTVL.

The V gene is TRBV19, the J gene TRBJ2-1, with D perhaps matching TRBD2 (6 bases). Trimming removed 3 bases at V and 0 bases at J, with 12 bases between. The CDR3 has 16 residues. Germline lookup yields CDR1 LNHDA and CDR2 SQIVND (reference sequence). CDR3 DNA sequence: TGTGCCAGTAGTATGGGGCGGGGTTCCTCCTACAATGAGCAGTTCTTC. Amino acids: CASSMGRGSSYNEQFF.

The rearrangement links TRBV5-4 to TRBJ1-1; TRBD1 agrees at 10 bases. Germline CDR1 is SGHNT and CDR2 is YYREEE (reference sequence). The CDR3 covers 17 residues. The V gene end was trimmed by 4 bases and the J gene end by 2 bases; junction bases not matched to a gene: 11. The CDR3 nucleotides read TGTGCCAGCAGCGGGGGGACAGGGGTCGGATTTAACACTGAAGCTTTCTTT. It encodes CASSGGTGVGFNTEAFF.

This chain joins TRBV30 and TRBJ2-5; 10 bases match TRBD2. The germline CDR1 and CDR2 sequences are GTSNPN and SVGIG (reference sequence). The CDR3 contains 13 residues. CDR3 in amino acids: CAQAGGPGETQYF. DNA for the CDR3: TGTGCACAAGCGGGGGGGCCAGGGGAGACCCAGTACTTC.

The V gene is TRBV5-1, the J gene TRBJ2-7; 11 bases align to TRBD2. The V segment lost 0 bases and the J segment 4 bases; nucleotides outside the gene matches: 6. CDR1 SGHRS and CDR2 YFSETQ come from the germline V gene. CDR3 size: 16 residues. The CDR3 DNA reads TGCGCCAGCAGCTTGGTACTAGCGGGGGCCTTTTACGAGCAGTACTTC. Its translation is CASSLVLAGAFYEQYF.